This T cell receptor beta chain comes out of a study of T cell clones after liver transplantation. For the study at large: TCRbeta sequencing after a pre-transplant mixed lymphocyte reaction identified graft-donor-reactive clones, later tracked in post-transplant blood.

Generated by immunoSEQ multiplex PCR, the TCRdb table keeps only in-frame clones and is missing some. The table includes 45,000 to 60,000 clones, 60% to 80% detected once. The CDR3 sequence is 15 residues long. From germline, CDR1 is MDHEN and CDR2 SYDVKM. V was cut by 3 bases and J by 1 base, with 10 bases left in between. Study results and caveats: Conclusions were preliminary, with small, heterogeneous patient groups.

Thawed unstimulated PBMCs were FACS-sorted by CD3, CD4 and CD8 into two populations. This clone has just a few counts. The antigen is not known. The genes are TRBV28 and TRBJ1-5; TRBD1 is a possible D gene (5 bases). The origin of this receptor is a human patient who received a liver transplant. Part of the T cell pool may stem from the graft donor. The source material was CD4+ T cells from blood, sampled at the 22-month timepoint. In DNA form, the CDR3 reads TGTGCCAGCAGTTTTCCGGGGCAGAGCAATCAGCCCCAGCATTTT. Translating gives CASSFPGQSNQPQHF.